A single sample is the source of the 20 T cell receptor beta chains below, sequenced in a study of blood T cell repertoires in COVID-19. Assay used: immunoSEQ multiplex PCR; TCRdb lists only in-frame clones, some missing. The table has approximately 88,000 clones, roughly nine tenths seen once. Sequenced: peripheral blood. These receptors were taken from a male donor with acute or convalescent COVID-19.

This clone was recorded a few times. This chain links TRBV5-1 with TRBJ1-1; 9 bases fit TRBD1. Unmatched junction bases numbered 3, after V lost 0 bases and J lost 3 bases. The length of the CDR3 is 15 residues. CDR1 SGHRS and CDR2 YFSETQ come from the germline V gene. The CDR3 reads CASSLETGGHTEAFF. CDR3 nucleotide sequence: TGCGCCAGCAGCTTGGAGACAGGGGGTCACACTGAAGCTTTCTTT.

V gene TRBV7-2 combines with J gene TRBJ2-5, with 9 bases matching TRBD1. The germline gives CDR1 SGHTA, CDR2 FQGNSA. The CDR3 runs to 16 residues. With V trimmed by 2 bases and J by 2 bases, 6 bases remained unmatched. CDR3 protein: CASSLQPGQGQETQYF. In nucleotides, the CDR3 is TGTGCCAGCAGCTTACAACCGGGACAGGGTCAAGAGACCCAGTACTTC.

This clone was observed a single time. The V and J genes are TRBV3-1 (or the pseudogene TRBV3-2) and TRBJ1-2; no firm D call. Germline CDR1 is LGHDT and CDR2 is YNNKEL (reference sequence). This CDR3 is built from 11 residues. V gave up 0 bases and J gave up 8 bases, with 4 bases separating them. The CDR3 protein is CASSQEEGYTF. In DNA form, the CDR3 reads TGTGCCAGCAGCCAAGAGGAGGGCTACACCTTC.

The chain couples TRBV6-5 to TRBJ2-2, with D possibly being TRBD1 (5 bases). The V end was cut by 5 bases, the J end by 6 bases, with 10 bases between. From germline, CDR1 is MNHEY and CDR2 SVGAGI. The CDR3 has 13 amino acids. The CDR3 DNA sequence: TGTGCCAGCAGTCCCCAGGGCCCCGGGGAGCTGTTTTTT. It specifies CASSPQGPGELFF.

This rearrangement joins TRBV6-5 to TRBJ2-2; TRBD1 matches 8 bases. The CDR3 has 14 amino acids. Trimming removed 7 bases from V and 4 bases from J; junction bases left unmatched: 5. Germline V gives CDR1 MNHEY, CDR2 SVGAGI. In DNA, the CDR3 is TGTGCCAGCACTCACAGGGGGGCCACCGGGGAGCTGTTTTTT. Protein sequence: CASTHRGATGELFF.

The genes are TRBV5-5 and TRBJ2-3; D is possibly TRBD1 (6 bases). The CDR3 has 16 amino acids. Germline-derived CDR1 and CDR2 are SGHKS and YYEKEE (reference sequence). Trimming removed 0 bases at V and 3 bases at J, with 14 bases between. This chain's CDR3 is CASSLDPGAQTDTQYF. The CDR3 nucleotides read TGTGCCAGCAGCTTGGACCCAGGGGCCCAGACAGATACGCAGTATTTT.

This clone has just one count. The V call is TRBV5-1, the J call TRBJ2-2, with unresolved D. The CDR3 has 13 residues. CDR1 is SGHRS, CDR2 YFSETQ, per germline. Between the trimmed V and J ends, which lost 4 bases and 5 bases, there was a span of 9 bases. The CDR3 DNA follows: TGCGCCAGCAGCCCAACGACTACCGGGGAGCTGTTTTTT. This encodes CASSPTTTGELFF. Combining the CDR3 with reference TRBV5-1 and TRBJ2-2 gives the whole variable domain KAGVTQTPRYLIKTRGQQVTLSCSPISGHRSVSWYQQTPGQGLQFLFEYFSETQRNKGNFPGRFSGRQFSNSRSEMNVSTLELGDSALYLCASSPTTTGELFFGEGSRLTVL.

The chain recombines TRBV4-1 with TRBJ1-5; D ambiguous. Germline V gene data show CDR1 as MGHRA and CDR2 as YSYEKL. With 0 bases removed from V and 0 bases from J, the gap between germline ends came to 9 bases. The CDR3 totals 16 residues. The chain's CDR3 is CASSQDPPGSNQPQHF. CDR3 bases: TGCGCCAGCAGCCAAGATCCCCCAGGTAGCAATCAGCCCCAGCATTTT.

The rearrangement joins TRBV9 to TRBJ2-2; D may be TRBD2 (5 bases). Trimming shortened V by 0 bases and J by 7 bases, and 7 bases separated the two germline ends. Germline values: CDR1 SGDLS, CDR2 YYNGEE. This CDR3 region has 13 residues. CDR3 DNA: TGTGCCAGCAGCGTAGGCGAGGGCGGGGAGCTGTTTTTT. It translates to CASSVGEGGELFF.

V is TRBV5-8 and J is TRBJ1-5; weak D call: TRBD1 (5 bases). V was trimmed by 4 bases and J by 6 bases, leaving 14 bases between them. Germline V gene data show CDR1 as SGHTS and CDR2 as YDEGEE. The CDR3 totals 14 residues. The CDR3 nucleotides are TGTGCCAGCAGCCTACCGGGGGGGGGTCAGCCCCAGCATTTT. This sequence encodes CASSLPGGGQPQHF.

This chain uses TRBV3-1 (or the pseudogene TRBV3-2) with TRBJ1-6; 10 bases match TRBD1. Trimming took 3 bases from V and 9 from J; bases not matched to a gene: 8. This CDR3 has 16 residues. Germline V lookup: CDR1 LGHDT, CDR2 YNNKEL (reference sequence). Here the CDR3 DNA reads TGTGCCAGCAGCCAGGCCGGACAGGGGGGTAGTTCACCCCTCCACTTT. Amino acid sequence: CASSQAGQGGSSPLHF.

The rearrangement joins TRBV24-1 to TRBJ2-7; no definite D call. The V gene lost 0 bases and the J gene lost 1 base, with 9 bases spanning the gap. Germline V CDR1 and CDR2: KGHDR, SFDVKD. The CDR3 is 15 residues long. The CDR3 here is CATSDLGPGSYEQYF. The CDR3 DNA sequence: TGTGCCACCAGTGATTTGGGTCCCGGGTCCTACGAGCAGTACTTC.

The rearrangement uses TRBV28 and TRBJ2-2; D is uncertain. This CDR3 has 15 amino acids. Trimming removed 6 bases from V and 2 bases from J, with 13 bases in between. CDR1 and CDR2 from the germline V gene are MDHEN and SYDVKM. This chain's CDR3 is CASRFRLPNTGELFF. The DNA of the CDR3 is TGTGCCAGCAGGTTCAGATTACCAAACACCGGGGAGCTGTTTTTT. Supplemented by reference TRBV28 and TRBJ2-2, the full variable domain reads DVKVTQSSRYLVKRTGEKVFLECVQDMDHENMFWYRQDPGLGLRLIYFSYDVKMKEKGDIPEGYSVSREKKERFSLILESASTNQTSMYLCASRFRLPNTGELFFGEGSRLTVL.

The V gene is TRBV30, the J gene TRBJ1-2; D uncertain. The CDR3 contains 16 residues. V was pared by 0 bases and J by 2 bases, with 16 bases between. CDR1 and CDR2 from the germline V gene are GTSNPN and SVGIG (reference sequence). In nucleotides, the CDR3 is TGTGCCTGGAGTGTAAGCGGGCACTTACCCAACTATGGCTACACCTTC. Translation gives CAWSVSGHLPNYGYTF.

As to this clone: Within the sample, other DNA sequences also encode this same CDR3. CDR3: CAWSAPLEQYF. The CDR3 DNA is TGTGCCTGGAGTGCCCCCTTAGAGCAGTACTTC. This chain uses TRBV30 with TRBJ2-7, with D hard to call. Germline loops: CDR1 GTSNPN, CDR2 SVGIG (reference sequence). Trimming pared 1 base from V and 7 bases from J, leaving 8 bases between. The CDR3 is 11 residues long.

The sample holds a few counts of this clone. The chain uses TRBV28 and TRBJ1-2; maybe TRBD1 (5 bases). Trimming shortened V by 5 bases and J by 6 bases, and 13 bases separated the two germline ends. Looked up from germline, CDR1 is MDHEN and CDR2 is SYDVKM. The length of the CDR3 is 13 residues. The CDR3 DNA reads TGTGCCAGCAGTGTTAGGGGTGCGGATGGCTACACCTTC. The encoded protein is CASSVRGADGYTF.

The V and J genes are TRBV19 and TRBJ1-3, with a tentative D call TRBD1 (6 bases). Germline V gene sequence: CDR1 LNHDA, CDR2 SQIVND (reference sequence). Trimming pared 11 bases from V and 2 bases from J, leaving 13 bases between. The CDR3 extends over 13 amino acids. CDR3 region: CACRGAPGNTIYF. The CDR3 DNA sequence: TGTGCCTGCCGGGGGGCGCCTGGAAACACCATATATTTT.

The rearrangement joins TRBV18 to TRBJ2-3, with 8 bases identical to TRBD2. The germline V gene encodes CDR1 KGHSH and CDR2 LQKENI. The CDR3 spans 16 residues. The ends lost 0 bases at V and 6 bases at J; junction bases unmatched: 8. For the CDR3, the DNA is TGTGCCAGCTCACCACCGGAAGGGACTAGTCTGGATACGCAGTATTTT. It is translated as CASSPPEGTSLDTQYF.

The chain is built from TRBV19 and TRBJ1-2; a weak D match, TRBD1 (6 bases). Per germline, CDR1 LNHDA and CDR2 SQIVND (reference sequence). This CDR3 is 14 amino acids long. Trimming cost V 4 bases and J 5 bases, with 14 bases left between them. The CDR3 nucleotides read TGTGCCAGTAGTAAACCAGGGGCTTCGTATGGCTACACCTTC. This codes for CASSKPGASYGYTF. The whole variable domain, remainder taken from reference TRBV19 and TRBJ1-2, is DGGITQSPKYLFRKEGQNVTLSCEQNLNHDAMYWYRQDPGQGLRLIYYSQIVNDFQKGDIAEGYSVSREKKESFPLTVTSAQKNPTAFYLCASSKPGASYGYTFGSGTRLTVV.

The rearrangement links TRBV7-9 to TRBJ2-1; possible D gene TRBD1, 6 bases. Germline V CDR1 and CDR2: SEHNR, FQNEAQ (reference sequence). The CDR3 totals 14 residues. Deletions cut 0 bases from V and 14 bases from J, with 17 bases between. CDR3 loop: CASSLARQVGWEFF. For the CDR3, the DNA is TGTGCCAGCAGCTTAGCCAGACAGGTCGGTTGGGAGTTCTTC.